Included here is one T cell receptor (beta chain) sequence, with context. The antigen remains undetermined. Using immunoSEQ multiplex PCR, the repertoire was profiled, and TCRdb retains in-frame clones only, with some absent. Among about 9,600 clones listed, about three fifths were seen once. These data belong to a study of tissue T cells after allogeneic stem cell transplantation. Study-level findings and limits: The study did not identify alloreactive or antigen-specific tissue TCRs, and some clones might be persisting host cells. Tissue-detected TCR repertoire was only partly captured by blood and spleen T cells.

Germline CDR1 MDHEN, CDR2 SYDVKM. V lost 2 bases to trimming and J lost 5 bases, with 15 bases between them. The CDR3 contains 16 residues. The chain combines TRBV28 with TRBJ1-4; TRBD1 might be the D (5 bases). This receptor was identified in a woman aged 18 to 50 with breast cancer. Specimen: tissue from the ileum, collected at autopsy. CDR3 region: CASSLTGTGGNEKLFF. The CDR3 DNA reads TGTGCCAGCAGTTTAACCGGGACGGGGGGGAATGAAAAACTGTTTTTT.